This T cell receptor (beta chain) was retrieved from a study of blood T cells in healthy people across ages. The CDR3 covers 15 residues. Germline V gene sequence: CDR1 LGHNA, CDR2 YSLEER. V shed 0 bases, J shed 6 bases, and the junction held 4 bases outside the gene matches. Each donor supplied ten milliliters of peripheral blood. A second about 7 to 11 cycle PCR used barcoded and J-beta primers. TCRdb recomputed calls from the 5' RACE reads with MiXCR, one row per CDR3 protein. The sample lists some 1,000,000 distinct CDR3 sequences, approximately 25% occurring once. These records were also assigned to another study, of T cells of mothers and their children.

Sample: blood. The J gene is TRBJ1-2, the V gene TRBV4-3; 10 nucleotides match TRBD1. The sequence derives from a girl aged 2 to 9 in good health. The CDR3 DNA is TGCGCCAGCAGCCAAGATCGGACAGGGGGGAATGGCTACACCTTC. Encoded protein: CASSQDRTGGNGYTF.